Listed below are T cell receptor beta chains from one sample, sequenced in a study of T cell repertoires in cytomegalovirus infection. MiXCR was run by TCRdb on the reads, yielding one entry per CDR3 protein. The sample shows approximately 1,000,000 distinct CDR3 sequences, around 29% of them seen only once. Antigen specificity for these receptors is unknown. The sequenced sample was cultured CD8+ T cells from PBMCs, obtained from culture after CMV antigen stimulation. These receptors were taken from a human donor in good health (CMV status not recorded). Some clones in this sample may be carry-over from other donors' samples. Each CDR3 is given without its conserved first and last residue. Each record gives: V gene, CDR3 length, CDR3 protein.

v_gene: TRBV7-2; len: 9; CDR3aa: ASTLGGGYT
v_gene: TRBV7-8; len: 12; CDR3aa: ASSIGPDQETQY
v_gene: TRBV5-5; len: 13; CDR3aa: ASSLERTYNSPLH
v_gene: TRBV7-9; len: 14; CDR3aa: ASTEDGGTNTGELF
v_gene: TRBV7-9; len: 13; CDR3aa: ASSLAGPDTQPQH
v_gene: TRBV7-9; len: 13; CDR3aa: ASSPTGGGLYVQY
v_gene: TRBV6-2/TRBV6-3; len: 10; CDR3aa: ASNRKNTEAF
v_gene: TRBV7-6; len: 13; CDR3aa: ASRRLAGGQGTQY
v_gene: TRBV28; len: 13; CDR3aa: ASSFRGPLAGELF
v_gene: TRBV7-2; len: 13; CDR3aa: ASSFSRASGNTIY
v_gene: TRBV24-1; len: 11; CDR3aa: ATSYGEDQPQH
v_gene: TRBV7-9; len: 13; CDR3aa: ASSLSGQGRYGYT
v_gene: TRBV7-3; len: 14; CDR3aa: ASSLRPSPDDDEQF
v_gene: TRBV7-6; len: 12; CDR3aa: ASRPWYRALGAF
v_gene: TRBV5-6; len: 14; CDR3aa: ASSLLLAGDQETQY
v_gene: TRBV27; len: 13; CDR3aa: ASSQIAGGLGEQF
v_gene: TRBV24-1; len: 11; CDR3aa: ATSRANNQPQH
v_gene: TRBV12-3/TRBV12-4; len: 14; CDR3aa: ASSTGTGIDTGELF
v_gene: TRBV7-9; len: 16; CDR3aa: ASSTRTSGGHTYNEQF
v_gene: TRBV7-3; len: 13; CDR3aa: ASSLHGEMNTEAF
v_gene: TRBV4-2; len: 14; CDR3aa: ASSPWAPTDTGELF
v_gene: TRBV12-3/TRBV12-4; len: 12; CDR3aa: AGRTGKNTGELF
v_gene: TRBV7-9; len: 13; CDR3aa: ASSPSGAGANVLT
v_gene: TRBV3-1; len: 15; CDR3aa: ASSPARGRTHSREQF
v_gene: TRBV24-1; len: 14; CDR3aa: ATSEAGTGGNQPQH
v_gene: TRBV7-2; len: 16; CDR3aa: ASSLRGLEGGRKDTQY
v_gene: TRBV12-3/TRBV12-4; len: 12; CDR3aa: ASSHDWLPETQY
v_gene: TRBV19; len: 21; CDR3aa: ASSKGFGAGARGSRSSYNEQF
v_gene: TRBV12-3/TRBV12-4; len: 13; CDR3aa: ASTKGGNSYNEQF
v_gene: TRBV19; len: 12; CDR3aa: ASKELPFTDTQY
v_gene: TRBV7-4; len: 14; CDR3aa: ASSGMTGTGANVLT
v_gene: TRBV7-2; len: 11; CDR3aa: VSSLEFSHEQY
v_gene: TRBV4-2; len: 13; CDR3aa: ASSQLIPRGGELF
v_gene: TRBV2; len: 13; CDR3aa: ASSGFVSNTGELF
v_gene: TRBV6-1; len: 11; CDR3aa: AIPRDRKYGYT
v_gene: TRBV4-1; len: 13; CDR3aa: ASSQAGGARTEAF
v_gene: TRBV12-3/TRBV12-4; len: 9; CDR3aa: ASGQTYGYT
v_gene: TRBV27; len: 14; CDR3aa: ASSISQGAIYNEQF
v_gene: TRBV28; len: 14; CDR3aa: ASSQRVRAVDTEAF
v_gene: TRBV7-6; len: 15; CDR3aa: ASSLLEGVRSTDTQY
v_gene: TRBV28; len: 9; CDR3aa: ASSLSQPQH
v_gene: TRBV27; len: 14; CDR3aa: ATNYIPGTSNNEQF